The entry below describes one T cell receptor beta chain. The target antigen is unknown. A much larger clone differs by one base, so this may be a read error. This sample is drawn from a study of CD8+CD57+ T cells in acquired aplastic anemia. Study background: Mean yield of DNA from sorted CD4+ and CD8+ cells was approximately 3 ug.

CDR3 size: 15 residues. Germline V CDR1 and CDR2: SGHAT, FQNNGV. TCR beta VDJ and CDR3 profiles were obtained from a genomic DNA template. TCRdb used MiXCR to reprocess the reads, holding one entry per CDR3 protein. Of about 150,000 distinct CDR3 sequences in the sample, roughly two fifths were seen once. General observations from the study: It was found that some 31 CD8+ CDR3 sequences were shared between patients and controls.

The sequencing input was sorted CD4+, CD8+, or CD8+CD57+ T cells (not recorded which) from PBMCs. The clonotype was recovered from a human donor in good health, serving as a control. This sequence joins TRBV11-2 and TRBJ2-2; 7 bases fit TRBD1. CDR3 nucleotides: TGTGCCAGCAGCGCGGTGAGGGGGCGCGTCGGGGAGCTGTCTTTT. Protein: CASSAVRGRVGELSF.